These 2 T cell receptor beta chains were sequenced from one sample in a study of blood T cell repertoires in COVID-19. The method was immunoSEQ multiplex PCR; TCRdb's version includes in-frame clones alone and lacks a portion of them. The sample has about 200,000 clones, 70% to 90% seen once; the top ten hold 0.85% to 0.95%. The sample taken for sequencing was peripheral blood. The source of these receptors is a man aged 60 to 75 with COVID-19, enrolled during active disease.

The J gene is TRBJ1-2, the V gene TRBV5-8, with 8 positions matching TRBD1. Looked up from germline, CDR1 is SGHTS and CDR2 is YDEGEE. This CDR3 spans 14 amino acids. V was pared by 0 bases and J by 8 bases, with 6 bases of the junction left unmatched. The CDR3 loop reads CASSLGQGSHGYTF. In DNA, the CDR3 is TGTGCCAGCAGCTTGGGACAGGGGTCACACGGCTACACCTTC.

The chain links TRBV7-9 to TRBJ1-5; TRBD1 matches 7 bases. Germline CDR1 and CDR2: SEHNR and FQNEAQ (reference sequence). The CDR3 covers 15 residues. V lost 5 bases, J lost 0 bases, and 4 bases stayed unmatched. In DNA form, the CDR3 reads TGTGCCAGCAGCCGGGGACAGACTAGCAATCAGCCCCAGCATTTT. It specifies CASSRGQTSNQPQHF.